This TCR beta chain was sequenced for a study of T cells in Graves' hyperthyroidism and ophthalmopathy. Researchers took RNA transcripts and amplified the TCR beta CDR3 regions from them. RT-PCR in the first round (using the HTBI primer set) targeted the TCR CDR3. Each CDR3 protein gets one entry after TCRdb re-called the multiplex PCR reads with MiXCR. The repertoire includes some 510,000 distinct CDR3 sequences, roughly 50% of them detected once, and 8.2% sits in the top ten. CDR1 and CDR2 from the germline V gene are SGHTA and FQGNSA. The CDR3 has 14 amino acids. V lost 5 bases, J lost 5 bases, and 4 bases stayed unmatched. For Graves' hyperthyroidism to be stable, ophthalmopathy could not progress within 18 months. On the basis of clinical symptoms, serum thyroxine and TRAb, thyroid ultrasound and orbital computed tomography, diagnoses were made. There are many counts of this clonotype.

The chain combines TRBV7-2 with TRBJ2-7; 12 nucleotides match TRBD2. This TCR was sampled from a woman aged 18-35 years with Graves' hyperthyroidism. Sequencing input: peripheral blood or thyroid tissue (not recorded which). Here the CDR3 DNA reads TGTGCCAGCAGCGCTAGCGGGAGGGGAGACGAGCAGTACTTC. Translating gives CASSASGRGDEQYF. Supplemented by reference TRBV7-2 and TRBJ2-7, the full variable domain reads GAGVSQSPSNKVTEKGKDVELRCDPISGHTALYWYRQSLGQGLEFLIYFQGNSAPDKSGLPSDRFSAERTGGSVSTLTIQRTQQEDSAVYLCASSASGRGDEQYFGPGTRLTVT.